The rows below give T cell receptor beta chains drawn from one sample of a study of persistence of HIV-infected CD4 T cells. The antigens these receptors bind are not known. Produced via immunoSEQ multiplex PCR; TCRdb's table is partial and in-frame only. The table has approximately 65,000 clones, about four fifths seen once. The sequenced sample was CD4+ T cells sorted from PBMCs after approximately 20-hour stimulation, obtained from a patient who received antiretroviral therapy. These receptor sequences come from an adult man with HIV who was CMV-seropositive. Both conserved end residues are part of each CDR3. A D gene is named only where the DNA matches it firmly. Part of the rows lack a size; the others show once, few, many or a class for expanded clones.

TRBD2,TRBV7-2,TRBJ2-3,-,CASRRTSGTTDTQYF,TGTGCCAGCAGACGGACTAGCGGAACTACAGATACGCAGTATTTT
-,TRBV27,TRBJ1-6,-,CASRAGTGRVLSPLHF,TGTGCCAGCAGAGCCGGGACGGGCAGGGTTCTCTCACCCCTCCACTTT
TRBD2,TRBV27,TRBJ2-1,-,CASSLRPSGGTYNEQFF,TGTGCCAGCAGTTTAAGGCCTAGCGGGGGGACCTACAATGAGCAGTTCTTC
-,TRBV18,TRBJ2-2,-,CASSPFPTGELFF,TGTGCCAGCTCACCTTTCCCCACCGGGGAGCTGTTTTTT
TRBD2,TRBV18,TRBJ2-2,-,CASSLTYTSGGNTGELFF,TGTGCCAGCTCACTGACATACACTAGCGGGGGAAACACCGGGGAGCTGTTTTTT
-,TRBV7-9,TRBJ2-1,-,CASSHRAPSYNEQFF,TGTGCCAGCAGCCACAGGGCGCCCTCCTACAATGAGCAGTTCTTC
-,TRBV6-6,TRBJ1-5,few,CASSPPGFQPQHF,TGTGCCAGCAGTCCCCCGGGGTTTCAGCCCCAGCATTTT
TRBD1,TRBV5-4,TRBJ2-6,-,CATAPPTGSSGANVLTF,TGTGCCACCGCTCCGCCGACAGGGTCCTCTGGGGCCAACGTCCTGACTTTC
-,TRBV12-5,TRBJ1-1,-,CASGLRMNTEAFF,TGTGCTAGTGGTTTACGGATGAACACTGAAGCTTTCTTT
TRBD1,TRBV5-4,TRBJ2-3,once,CASSPAGTGVDTQYF,TGTGCCAGCAGCCCCGCCGGGACAGGGGTAGATACGCAGTATTTT
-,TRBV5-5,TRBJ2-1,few,CASSLVRAIGNEQFF,TGTGCCAGCAGCTTGGTTAGGGCGATCGGCAATGAGCAGTTCTTC
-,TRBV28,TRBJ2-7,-,CASGTRTPREQYF,TGTGCCAGCGGAACTCGGACACCCCGCGAGCAGTACTTC
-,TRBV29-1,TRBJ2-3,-,CSVVQGKDTQYF,TGCAGCGTTGTACAGGGAAAAGATACGCAGTATTTT
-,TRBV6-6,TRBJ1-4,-,CASSYSGGGNEKLFF,TGTGCCAGCAGTTACTCGGGGGGTGGTAATGAAAAACTGTTTTTT
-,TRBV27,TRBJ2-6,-,CASSPRGIGANVLTF,TGTGCCAGCAGTCCAAGGGGAATAGGGGCCAACGTCCTGACTTTC
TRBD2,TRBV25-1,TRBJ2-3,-,CASSLYSGGFTDTQYF,TGTGCCAGCAGTCTGTATAGCGGGGGGTTCACAGATACGCAGTATTTT
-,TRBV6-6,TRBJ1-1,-,CASIKGGGDTEAFF,TGTGCCAGCATCAAGGGAGGGGGGGACACTGAAGCTTTCTTT
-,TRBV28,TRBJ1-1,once,CASSAGFKAFF,TGTGCCAGCAGTGCGGGATTTAAAGCTTTCTTT
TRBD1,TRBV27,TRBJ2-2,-,CASSAGTANTGELFF,TGTGCCAGCAGCGCTGGGACAGCGAACACCGGGGAGCTGTTTTTT
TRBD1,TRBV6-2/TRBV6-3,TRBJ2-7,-,CASSYLIPIRDRGMREQYF,TGTGCCAGCAGTTACTTGATCCCAATCAGGGACAGGGGAATGAGGGAGCAGTACTTC
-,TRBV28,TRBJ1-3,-,CASSLMAGGNTIYF,TGTGCCAGCAGTTTAATGGCCGGGGGAAACACCATATATTTT
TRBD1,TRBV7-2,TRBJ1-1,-,CASRYDRDRAFEAFF,TGTGCCAGCAGATATGACCGGGACAGGGCCTTTGAAGCTTTCTTT